What follows are 13 T cell receptor beta chains derived from one specimen sequenced in a study of chemoradiotherapy in HPV16-positive cancers. Measured with immunoSEQ multiplex PCR; TCRdb has only the in-frame clones, and not every one. Of 25,000 to 30,000 clones in the sample, 93% were seen once. Source: blood, taken from a patient who underwent chemoradiotherapy. The receptors were sampled from a human donor with HPV-associated anogenital cancer.

V gene TRBV5-5 combines with J gene TRBJ1-2, with D tentatively TRBD1 (6 bases). Per the germline V gene, CDR1 is SGHKS and CDR2 is YYEKEE (reference sequence). V dropped 1 base and J dropped 13 bases, with 17 bases sitting between them. The CDR3 runs 13 residues. CDR3 sequence reads: CASSLFLQGDCTF. In nucleotides, the CDR3 is TGTGCCAGCAGCTTGTTTCTACAGGGCGATTGCACCTTC.

J is TRBJ1-5 and V is TRBV6-5; D not resolved. This CDR3 has 14 amino acids. With 5 bases removed from V and 5 bases from J, the gap between germline ends came to 13 bases. From germline, CDR1 is MNHEY and CDR2 SVGAGI. CDR3 protein: CASSPRTPDQPQHF. DNA of the CDR3: TGTGCCAGCAGTCCCAGGACCCCCGATCAGCCCCAGCATTTT.

The J gene is TRBJ2-1, the V gene TRBV7-8; 9 nucleotides agree with TRBD1. This CDR3 contains 16 residues. With 3 bases clipped from V and 8 bases from J, the junction kept 11 bases outside the gene matches. Per germline, CDR1 SGHVS and CDR2 FQNEAQ. The CDR3 DNA follows: TGTGCCAGCAGCTTCGATAGGTCTACAGGGGGCGATGAGCAGTTCTTC. The encoded protein is CASSFDRSTGGDEQFF. The complete variable domain, with remaining parts taken from reference TRBV7-8 and TRBJ2-1, reads GAGVSQSPRYKVAKRGQDVALRCDPISGHVSLFWYQQALGQGPEFLTYFQNEAQLDKSGLPSDRFFAERPEGSVSTLKIQRTQQEDSAVYLCASSFDRSTGGDEQFFGPGTRLTVL.

CDR3 amino acids: CASSPTRLADSYNEQFF. The CDR3 DNA follows: TGCGCCAGCAGCCCCACCCGACTAGCAGACTCCTACAATGAGCAGTTCTTC. The chain recombines TRBV4-3 with TRBJ2-1, with TRBD2 matching over 7 bases. The CDR3 covers 17 residues. Germline loops: CDR1 LGHNA, CDR2 YSLEER. V lost 4 bases to trimming and J lost 0 bases; unmatched junction nucleotides: 9.

This clone was detected once. The chain is built from TRBV4-2 and TRBJ2-7; 7 bases are shared with TRBD1. CDR1 and CDR2 from the germline V gene are LGHNA and YNFKEQ. J was trimmed by 6 bases and V by 0 bases; bases with no gene match: 5. The CDR3 totals 14 residues. For the CDR3, the DNA is TGTGCCAGCAGCCAAGATGTACAGGGGTTCGAGCAGTACTTC. It is translated as CASSQDVQGFEQYF.

This rearrangement joins TRBV5-1 to TRBJ2-2; 8 nucleotides line up with TRBD1. The CDR3 length is 18 residues. V was pared by 7 bases and J by 6 bases, with 20 bases of the junction left unmatched. Germline V CDR1 and CDR2: SGHRS, YFSETQ. The CDR3 here is CASGPGQANSRKAGELFF. The CDR3 coding sequence is TGCGCCAGCGGACCGGGACAGGCCAACTCACGAAAGGCCGGGGAGCTGTTTTTT. The complete variable domain, with remaining parts taken from reference TRBV5-1 and TRBJ2-2, reads KAGVTQTPRYLIKTRGQQVTLSCSPISGHRSVSWYQQTPGQGLQFLFEYFSETQRNKGNFPGRFSGRQFSNSRSEMNVSTLELGDSALYLCASGPGQANSRKAGELFFGEGSRLTVL.

This chain connects TRBV19 to TRBJ2-1, with TRBD1 identical over 7 bases. V trimming: 7 bases; J trimming: 0 bases; junction bases outside the gene matches: 6. Germline loops: CDR1 LNHDA, CDR2 SQIVND (reference sequence). The CDR3 runs to 15 residues. Here the CDR3 reads CASTRDRSSYNEQFF. For the CDR3, the DNA is TGTGCCAGTACTAGGGACAGAAGCTCCTACAATGAGCAGTTCTTC. Drawing the rest from reference TRBV19 and TRBJ2-1, the complete variable domain is DGGITQSPKYLFRKEGQNVTLSCEQNLNHDAMYWYRQDPGQGLRLIYYSQIVNDFQKGDIAEGYSVSREKKESFPLTVTSAQKNPTAFYLCASTRDRSSYNEQFFGPGTRLTVL.

The V call is TRBV7-3, the J call TRBJ1-1; 8 bases match TRBD1. V lost 4 bases, J lost 1 base, and 14 bases stayed unmatched. Germline-derived CDR1 and CDR2 are SGHTA and FQGTGA. The CDR3 consists of 18 residues. The CDR3 sequence is CASSSDRAFRVTNTEAFF. CDR3 sequence (DNA): TGTGCCAGCAGCTCGGACAGGGCCTTTAGGGTGACGAACACTGAAGCTTTCTTT.

This chain connects TRBV19 to TRBJ2-7; 7 bases are shared with TRBD1. V dropped 5 bases and J dropped 2; count of bases not matched to a gene: 3. This CDR3 has 13 residues. The germline gives CDR1 LNHDA, CDR2 SQIVND (reference sequence). The CDR3 DNA reads as TGTGCCAGTAGTCCCGGGACAGCCTACGAGCAGTACTTC. It encodes CASSPGTAYEQYF.

The chain links TRBV6-1 to TRBJ2-3, with 8 bases lining up with TRBD2. V dropped 3 bases and J dropped 4; count of bases not matched to a gene: 9. Germline CDR1 and CDR2: MNHNS and SASEGT. The CDR3 spans 16 residues. The chain's CDR3 is CASSDGLARGPDTQYF. The CDR3 DNA reads as TGTGCCAGCAGTGACGGACTAGCCCGGGGGCCAGATACGCAGTATTTT.

The V gene is TRBV6-4, the J gene TRBJ1-6; D ambiguous. V gave up 3 bases and J gave up 9 bases, with 9 bases separating them. This CDR3 region has 13 residues. Germline V gives CDR1 MRHNA, CDR2 SNTAGT. The chain's CDR3 is CASSEGLSSPLHF. DNA of the CDR3: TGTGCCAGCAGTGAAGGGTTGAGTTCACCCCTCCACTTT.

The V and J genes are TRBV29-1 and TRBJ1-1; tentative D call: TRBD1 (6 bases). V was pared by 6 bases and J by 1 base, with 12 bases between. The CDR3 is 13 amino acids. Germline V gives CDR1 SQVTM, CDR2 ANQGSEA. In nucleotides, the CDR3 is TGCAGCGTAGGACCGGGACAGAACACTGAAGCTTTCTTT. Protein sequence: CSVGPGQNTEAFF.

The chain is built from TRBV5-6 and TRBJ1-5; 10 bases agree with TRBD1. Germline CDR1 SGHDT, CDR2 YYEEEE. This CDR3 has 16 amino acids. The V segment lost 1 base and the J segment 2 bases; nucleotides outside the gene matches: 3. The CDR3 here is CASSLWGQGRNQPQHF. CDR3 DNA sequence: TGTGCCAGCAGCTTGTGGGGACAGGGGCGCAATCAGCCCCAGCATTTT.